A selection of T cell receptor beta chains follows, all from one sample in a study of blood T cell repertoires in COVID-19. The table came from immunoSEQ multiplex PCR; TCRdb's copy has only in-frame clones and leaves some out. Among roughly 150,000 clones listed, more than 75% were seen once. Sequencing input: peripheral blood. The source of these receptors is a woman aged 45-65 years with COVID-19, enrolled during active disease. CDR3s include the opening cysteine and the closing phenylalanine or tryptophan. D genes are given only for firm matches. The size of a clone is reported for some rows only, either as once, few or many, or as a class for expanded clones.

d_call j_call clone_size v_call cdr3_length cdr3_aa cdr3_nt
TRBD2 TRBJ2-5 - TRBV12-5 17 CASGLTHSTSGVETQYF TGTGCTAGTGGTTTGACCCACTCGACTAGCGGGGTGGAGACCCAGTACTTC
TRBD1 TRBJ1-2 - TRBV6-5 15 CASSRTGEVSYGYTF TGTGCCAGCAGTAGGACAGGGGAGGTGAGCTATGGCTACACCTTC
- TRBJ1-2 - TRBV6-5 12 CASRRQNYGYTF TGTGCCAGCAGGCGACAGAACTATGGCTACACCTTC
- TRBJ1-5 - TRBV6-4 13 CASSVAANQPQHF TGTGCCAGCAGTGTGGCGGCTAATCAGCCCCAGCATTTT
- TRBJ1-2 - TRBV19 14 CASSIGGGNYGYTF TGTGCCAGTAGTATAGGCGGAGGGAACTATGGCTACACCTTC
TRBD1 TRBJ1-2 - TRBV19 14 CASNLGQGNYGYTF TGTGCCAGTAATCTGGGACAGGGAAATTATGGCTACACCTTC
- TRBJ1-1 - TRBV6-5 14 CASSRGLGPTEAFF TGTGCCAGCAGCCGAGGGTTAGGTCCGACTGAAGCTTTCTTT
- TRBJ2-7 - TRBV6-1 11 CASSEIYEQYF TGTGCCAGCAGTGAAATATACGAGCAGTACTTC
TRBD1 TRBJ1-5 - TRBV15 14 CATSKNRGNQPQHF TGTGCCACCAGCAAGAACAGGGGAAATCAGCCCCAGCATTTT
- TRBJ2-2 few TRBV7-9 16 CASSSLIELTTGELFF TGTGCCAGCAGCAGCTTAATTGAACTCACCACCGGGGAGCTGTTTTTT
TRBD1 TRBJ1-6 once TRBV27 14 CASSPDRVGSPLHF TGTGCCAGCAGTCCCGACAGGGTGGGGTCACCCCTCCACTTT
- TRBJ2-1 - TRBV5-4 15 CASTLGEVRSNEQFF TGTGCCAGCACCCTGGGGGAGGTTCGCAGCAATGAGCAGTTCTTC
- TRBJ2-7 - TRBV7-3 16 CASSLTGTGVQREQYF TGTGCCAGCAGCTTAACCGGGACTGGGGTCCAACGCGAGCAGTACTTC
TRBD2 TRBJ2-1 - TRBV6-2/TRBV6-3 17 CASSHEILAGGHNEQFF TGTGCCAGCAGTCATGAAATTCTAGCGGGGGGCCACAATGAGCAGTTCTTC
- TRBJ1-4 - TRBV9 13 CASSAGQNEKLFF TGTGCCAGCAGCGCGGGACAAAATGAAAAACTGTTTTTT
- TRBJ1-2 once TRBV6-5 13 CASSYSANYGYTF TGTGCCAGCAGTTATTCAGCTAACTATGGCTACACCTTC
TRBD1 TRBJ1-2 - TRBV9 13 CASSTDRGLGYTF TGTGCCAGCAGCACCGACAGGGGTCTAGGCTACACCTTC
- TRBJ1-2 - TRBV30 13 CAWGLQQIYGYTF TGTGCCTGGGGGTTGCAACAAATCTATGGCTACACCTTC
- TRBJ2-5 - TRBV12-3/TRBV12-4 13 CASSLRGQETQYF TGTGCCAGCAGTTTACGGGGTCAAGAGACCCAGTACTTC
- TRBJ2-2 - TRBV24-1 12 CATGGDTGELFF TGTGCCACCGGCGGGGACACCGGGGAGCTGTTTTTT
- TRBJ2-3 once TRBV29-1 15 CSVEGQRASTDTQYF TGCAGCGTTGAAGGACAGAGAGCTAGCACAGATACGCAGTATTTT
TRBD2 TRBJ2-5 few TRBV19 16 CASSESGGVFGETQYF TGTGCCAGTAGTGAAAGCGGGGGCGTCTTTGGGGAGACCCAGTACTTC
- TRBJ1-4 - TRBV7-2 16 CASSLALSATNEKLFF TGTGCCAGCAGCTTAGCGCTCTCGGCAACTAATGAAAAACTGTTTTTT
- TRBJ1-5 - TRBV7-6 12 CASSPVGQPQHF TGTGCCAGCAGCCCAGTGGGCCAGCCCCAGCATTTT
TRBD1 TRBJ1-2 - TRBV14 15 CASSQRTGGLYGYTF TGTGCCAGCAGCCAACGTACAGGGGGCCTCTATGGCTACACCTTC
- TRBJ1-2 - TRBV6-6 13 CASTPGQVYGYTF TGTGCCAGCACCCCAGGACAAGTATATGGCTACACCTTC
- TRBJ1-2 - TRBV11-2 12 CASSLEASVHTF TGTGCCAGCAGCTTAGAGGCATCCGTTCACACCTTC
- TRBJ2-7 - TRBV25-1 12 CASSLGSYEQYF TGTGCCAGCAGCCTCGGGTCCTACGAGCAGTACTTC
- TRBJ1-1 - TRBV7-2 12 CASSLYNTEAFF TGTGCCAGCAGCCTTTATAACACTGAAGCTTTCTTT
- TRBJ1-4 - TRBV2 16 CASSEVGLIENEKLFF TGTGCCAGCAGTGAAGTAGGACTCATAGAGAATGAAAAACTGTTTTTT
TRBD2 TRBJ2-3 - TRBV14 16 CASSHWTSGDTDTQYF TGTGCCAGCAGCCATTGGACTAGCGGGGACACAGATACGCAGTATTTT
- TRBJ1-1 - TRBV5-1 15 CASSLEMAARGEAFF TGCGCCAGCAGCTTGGAGATGGCAGCCCGAGGGGAAGCTTTCTTT
TRBD1 TRBJ1-6 - TRBV30 15 CAWSSIVGQGGPLHF TGTGCCTGGAGCTCAATCGTAGGACAGGGAGGACCCCTCCACTTT
- TRBJ1-2 - TRBV5-1 13 CASSFDKNYGYTF TGCGCCAGCAGTTTCGACAAGAACTATGGCTACACCTTC
- TRBJ2-5 - TRBV30 13 CAWSVQRRETQYF TGTGCCTGGAGTGTACAGAGGAGGGAGACCCAGTACTTC
TRBD1 TRBJ2-5 - TRBV18 16 CASSAYSTGGRETQYF TGTGCCAGCTCAGCATACTCGACAGGGGGCCGGGAGACCCAGTACTTC
TRBD1 TRBJ2-3 - TRBV4-3 16 CASSQITGVPTDTQYF TGCGCCAGCAGTCAGATAACAGGGGTTCCCACAGATACGCAGTATTTT
- TRBJ1-2 - TRBV2 13 CASSDRVWGGYTF TGTGCCAGCAGTGACAGGGTCTGGGGTGGCTACACCTTC
- TRBJ2-3 - TRBV9 13 CASSVASTDTQYF TGTGCCAGCAGCGTAGCAAGCACAGATACGCAGTATTTT
TRBD2 TRBJ2-5 - TRBV5-4 15 CASSLERGGQETQYF TGTGCCAGCAGCTTGGAGCGGGGGGGCCAAGAGACCCAGTACTTC
- TRBJ1-6 - TRBV10-1 12 CASRTDNSPLHF TGCGCCAGCAGGACAGATAATTCACCCCTCCACTTT
- TRBJ2-3 - TRBV6-1 17 CASSGKIEGVGTDTQYF TGTGCCAGCAGTGGGAAGATTGAGGGGGTGGGCACAGATACGCAGTATTTT
TRBD2 TRBJ2-5 - TRBV6-2/TRBV6-3 15 CASSYLAGGVGTQYF TGTGCCAGCAGTTATCTAGCGGGGGGTGTGGGGACCCAGTACTTC
TRBD1 TRBJ1-2 - TRBV28 14 CASSFGTGFYGYTF TGTGCCAGCAGTTTTGGGACAGGGTTCTATGGCTACACCTTC
TRBD1 TRBJ1-5 - TRBV27 15 CASSLGTGGGQPQHF TGTGCCAGCAGTTTAGGTACAGGGGGTGGCCAGCCCCAGCATTTT
- TRBJ1-1 once TRBV25-1 15 CASRETGGGGTEAFF TGTGCCAGCAGGGAAACGGGGGGAGGGGGCACTGAAGCTTTCTTT
- TRBJ2-2 - TRBV19 14 CASSISRIAGELFF TGTGCCAGTAGTATTTCTAGGATCGCCGGGGAGCTGTTTTTT
- TRBJ1-3 - TRBV5-6 15 CASSVRRSSGNTIYF TGTGCCAGCAGCGTGCGACGGAGCTCTGGAAACACCATATATTTT
TRBD2 TRBJ2-1 - TRBV6-1 15 CASSEAGTRANEQFF TGTGCCAGCAGTGAAGCAGGGACTAGGGCCAATGAGCAGTTCTTC
TRBD1 TRBJ2-1 - TRBV24-1 16 CATSDTLGQAYNEQFF TGTGCCACCAGTGATACCCTCGGACAGGCATACAATGAGCAGTTCTTC
TRBD1 TRBJ1-6 few TRBV5-4 14 CASSIQGYNSPLHF TGTGCCAGCAGCATACAGGGGTATAATTCACCCCTCCACTTT
TRBD2 TRBJ2-7 - TRBV18 15 CASSPGTSVSYEQYF TGTGCCAGCTCACCCGGGACTAGCGTATCCTACGAGCAGTACTTC
TRBD1 TRBJ1-5 once TRBV30 14 CAYSGGSSGQPQHF TGTGCCTACTCAGGGGGGAGTTCGGGACAGCCCCAGCATTTT